One sample yielded the 8 T cell receptor beta chains listed below, sequenced in a study of blood T cell repertoires in COVID-19. Produced via immunoSEQ multiplex PCR; TCRdb's table is partial and in-frame only. This sample carries around 120,000 clones, roughly nine tenths of them seen once, and the ten largest clones take about a third. Sequences were obtained from peripheral blood. The receptors come from a woman older than 75 with acute or convalescent COVID-19.

The J gene is TRBJ2-5, the V gene TRBV20-1, with D possibly matching TRBD1 (5 bases). The length of the CDR3 is 11 residues. Trimming cost V 6 bases and J 2 bases, with 7 bases left between them. Germline V gene data show CDR1 as DFQATT and CDR2 as SNEGSKA (reference sequence). CDR3 in amino acids: CSARQQETQYF. CDR3 in DNA: TGCAGTGCCCGACAGCAAGAGACCCAGTACTTC.

This rearrangement joins TRBV15 to TRBJ1-1; maybe TRBD1 (5 bases). V shed 3 bases and J shed 7 bases, with 12 bases lying between them. Germline V gives CDR1 LNHNV, CDR2 YYDKDF (reference sequence). The CDR3 spans 13 residues. Written as DNA, the CDR3 is TGTGCCACCAGCAGTGTGCGGGACGTTGAAGCTTTCTTT. Protein product: CATSSVRDVEAFF.

The chain recombines TRBV11-2 with TRBJ2-7, with D maybe TRBD1 (5 bases). V gave up 5 bases and J gave up 0 bases, with 17 bases separating them. The CDR3 contains 16 residues. The germline V gene has CDR1 SGHAT and CDR2 FQNNGV. The chain's CDR3 is CASSRIQGFSSYEQYF. CDR3 nucleotides: TGTGCCAGCAGCCGAATTCAGGGTTTCTCCTCCTACGAGCAGTACTTC. Filled out from reference TRBV11-2 and TRBJ2-7, the complete variable domain reads EAGVAQSPRYKIIEKRQSVAFWCNPISGHATLYWYQQILGQGPKLLIQFQNNGVVDDSQLPKDRFSAERLKGVDSTLKIQPAKLEDSAVYLCASSRIQGFSSYEQYFGPGTRLTVT.

The V gene is TRBV30, the J gene TRBJ1-5, with TRBD1 as a possible D gene (5 bases). Germline assignment: CDR1 GTSNPN and CDR2 SVGIG (reference sequence). Trimming took off 4 bases at V and 3 bases at J, with 10 bases between the two ends. This CDR3 has 13 residues. For the CDR3, the DNA is TGTGCCTGGAAAGGAGGGGACAATCAGCCCCAGCATTTT. Protein: CAWKGGDNQPQHF.

The chain combines TRBV4-3 with TRBJ2-5; D might be TRBD1 (6 bases). The V end was cut by 1 base, the J end by 2 bases, with 11 bases between. The CDR3 contains 15 residues. CDR1 and CDR2 from the germline V gene are LGHNA and YSLEER. The CDR3 DNA follows: TGCGCCAGCAGCCAAGCACAGGGTTGGCAAGAGACCCAGTACTTC. It yields the protein CASSQAQGWQETQYF.

The genes are TRBV7-2 and TRBJ2-5, with D uncertain. This CDR3 spans 13 amino acids. From germline, CDR1 is SGHTA and CDR2 FQGNSA. V shed 3 bases and J shed 6 bases, with 11 bases lying between them. CDR3 in DNA: TGTGCCAGCAGCTTTCCCCCAAGCAAGACCCAGTACTTC. Protein sequence: CASSFPPSKTQYF.

The chain couples TRBV7-9 to TRBJ2-7; D is undetermined. The CDR3 runs 11 residues. With 3 bases removed from V and 4 bases from J, the gap between germline ends came to 4 bases. Per germline, CDR1 SEHNR and CDR2 FQNEAQ (reference sequence). This chain's CDR3 is CASSFTYEQYF. The CDR3 DNA follows: TGTGCCAGCAGCTTCACTTACGAGCAGTACTTC.

This clone is a singleton in its sample. This chain connects TRBV7-8 to TRBJ1-2, with 8 bases identical to TRBD1. V shed 3 bases, J shed 1 base, and the junction held 10 bases outside the gene matches. The CDR3 has 17 residues. From germline, CDR1 is SGHVS and CDR2 FQNEAQ. Here the CDR3 reads CASSFSRQGSNNYGYTF. For the CDR3, the DNA is TGTGCCAGCAGCTTTAGCCGACAGGGGTCTAATAACTATGGCTACACCTTC.